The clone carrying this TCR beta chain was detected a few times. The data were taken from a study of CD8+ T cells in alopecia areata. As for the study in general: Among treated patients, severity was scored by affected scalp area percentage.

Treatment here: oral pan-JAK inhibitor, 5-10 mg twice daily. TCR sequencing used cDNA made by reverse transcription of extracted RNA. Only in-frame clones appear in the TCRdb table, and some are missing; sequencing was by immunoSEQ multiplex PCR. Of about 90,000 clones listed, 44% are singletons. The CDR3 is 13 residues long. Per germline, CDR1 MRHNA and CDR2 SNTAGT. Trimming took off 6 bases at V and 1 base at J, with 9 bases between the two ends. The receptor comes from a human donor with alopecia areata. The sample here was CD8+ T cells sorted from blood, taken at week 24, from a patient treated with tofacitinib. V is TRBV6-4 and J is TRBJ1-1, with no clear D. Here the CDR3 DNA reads TGTGCCAGCAGCCATACAGAGAACACTGAAGCTTTCTTT. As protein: CASSHTENTEAFF.